What follows are 18 T cell receptor beta chains derived from one specimen sequenced in a study of PD-L1 blockade in urothelial cancer. TCRdb's copy holds only in-frame clones and misses some; the assay was immunoSEQ multiplex PCR. The profile shows about 95,000 clones, 90% of them singletons. Described time point: pretreatment peripheral blood. This specimen was PBMCs, taken around atezolizumab (anti-PD-L1) treatment. Receptor source: a man aged 55 to 70 with urothelial cancer.

The DNA of the CDR3 is TGTGCCAGCAGCTCCCCGGTCAGGTCCCGCCCCCTCTACAATGAGCAGTTCTTC. This sequence encodes CASSSPVRSRPLYNEQFF. The genes are TRBV28 and TRBJ2-1; no clear D gene. The CDR3 loop spans 18 amino acids. From germline, CDR1 is MDHEN and CDR2 SYDVKM. V was pared by 6 bases and J by 3 bases, with 24 bases between. Drawing the rest from reference TRBV28 and TRBJ2-1, the complete variable domain is DVKVTQSSRYLVKRTGEKVFLECVQDMDHENMFWYRQDPGLGLRLIYFSYDVKMKEKGDIPEGYSVSREKKERFSLILESASTNQTSMYLCASSSPVRSRPLYNEQFFGPGTRLTVL.

With regard to this clone: At one boundary the junction diverges from the germline segment, which might be a read error. V is TRBV14 and J is TRBJ1-2; 8 positions match TRBD1. CDR1 is SGHDN and CDR2 is FVKESK in the germline V gene. The CDR3 contains 13 residues. The CDR3 DNA is TGTGCCAGCAGCTACAGTTTGACCGGACAGGGACGGTTC. Its translation is CASSYSLTGQGRF.

The chain joins TRBV2 to TRBJ2-7, with TRBD1 matching 7 bases. V shed 4 bases, J shed 3 bases, and the junction held 9 bases outside the gene matches. Germline V gives CDR1 SNHLY, CDR2 FYNNEI. The CDR3 runs 15 residues. CDR3 in DNA: TGTGCCAGCAGTGCTGACAGGGATTCAAACTACGAGCAGTACTTC. This gives the protein CASSADRDSNYEQYF.

This chain connects TRBV5-8 to TRBJ1-2; TRBD1 aligns across 8 bases. The CDR3 extends over 13 amino acids. Germline loops: CDR1 SGHTS, CDR2 YDEGEE. V shed 2 bases and J 4 bases; nucleotides not matched to a gene: 1. CDR3 nucleotide sequence: TGTGCCAGCAGCTTTCAGGGGGCCTATGGCTACACCTTC. It yields the protein CASSFQGAYGYTF.

The chain links TRBV5-5 to TRBJ2-7; weak D call: TRBD2 (7 bases). V lost 4 bases, J lost 3 bases, and 20 bases lay in between. The CDR3 loop spans 16 amino acids. Germline V lookup: CDR1 SGHKS, CDR2 YYEKEE (reference sequence). The CDR3 sequence: CASSQQSGGGDYEQYF. As DNA, the CDR3 is TGTGCCAGCAGCCAGCAATCAGGCGGGGGCGACTACGAGCAGTACTTC.

The chain couples TRBV9 to TRBJ2-7, with D hard to call. Between the trimmed V and J ends, which lost 0 bases and 2 bases, there was a span of 12 bases. The CDR3 is 15 amino acids. Germline assignment: CDR1 SGDLS and CDR2 YYNGEE. CDR3 DNA: TGTGCCAGCAGCGTAGCCCCTGGAGAGGCCTACGAGCAGTACTTC. This encodes CASSVAPGEAYEQYF.

The chain uses TRBV18 and TRBJ2-4; D is perhaps TRBD2 (6 bases). The CDR3 length is 13 residues. Trimming stripped 2 bases from V and 11 bases from J, with 13 bases between. Germline V gives CDR1 KGHSH, CDR2 LQKENI. CDR3 coding DNA: TGTGCCAGCTCACCAACCGGGGGTACTGTTCAGTACTTC. It translates to CASSPTGGTVQYF.

J is TRBJ2-7 and V is TRBV5-6, with TRBD1 identical over 7 bases. The V gene's germline CDR1 is SGHDT and CDR2 YYEEEE. The CDR3 is 13 amino acids. V lost 4 bases, J lost 2 bases, and 3 bases stayed unmatched. The CDR3 reads CASSEGTAYEQYF. CDR3 in DNA: TGTGCCAGCAGCGAAGGGACAGCCTACGAGCAGTACTTC.

The chain is built from TRBV15 and TRBJ2-7; D is possibly TRBD1 (7 bases). Germline loops: CDR1 LNHNV, CDR2 YYDKDF (reference sequence). CDR3 length: 15 amino acids. V was clipped by 0 bases and J by 2 bases, with 11 bases between them. The CDR3 DNA follows: TGTGCCACCAGCAGAGACAGGGGGAGGACCTACGAGCAGTACTTC. The encoded protein is CATSRDRGRTYEQYF. Full variable domain (remainder filled in from reference TRBV15 and TRBJ2-7): DAMVIQNPRYQVTQFGKPVTLSCSQTLNHNVMYWYQQKSSQAPKLLFHYYDKDFNNEADTPDNFQSRRPNTSFCFLDIRSPGLGDTAMYLCATSRDRGRTYEQYFGPGTRLTVT.

V is TRBV5-4 and J is TRBJ2-2; TRBD1 matches 9 bases. V lost 4 bases, J lost 3 bases, and 7 bases stayed unmatched. CDR3 length: 16 residues. CDR1 is SGHNT, CDR2 YYREEE, per germline (reference sequence). The CDR3 DNA reads TGTGCCAGCAGCAGACCGGGACAGGGTTACACCGGGGAGCTGTTTTTT. Protein product: CASSRPGQGYTGELFF.

The CDR3 here is CASNTLDRGLYGYTF. The CDR3 nucleotides read TGTGCCAGTAATACGCTGGACAGGGGACTCTATGGCTACACCTTC. The rearrangement joins TRBV19 to TRBJ1-2; TRBD1 matches 9 bases. Unmatched junction bases numbered 10, after V lost 7 bases and J lost 4 bases. The CDR3 totals 15 residues. Germline-derived CDR1 and CDR2 are LNHDA and SQIVND (reference sequence).

A word on this clone: The junction differs from germline at one of its ends, possibly a read error. The chain recombines TRBV7-2 with TRBJ2-3, with 7 bases fitting TRBD2. This CDR3 is built from 14 residues. The germline CDR1 and CDR2 sequences are SGHTA and FQGNSA. CDR3 region: CATEPGGLTDTQYF. For the CDR3, the DNA is TGCGCAACTGAGCCGGGGGGTTTAACAGATACGCAGTATTTT. The entire variable domain, with the rest obtained from reference TRBV7-2 and TRBJ2-3, is as follows: GAGVSQSPSNKVTEKGKDVELRCDPISGHTALYWYRQSLGQGLEFLIYFQGNSAPDKSGLPSDRFSAERTGGSVSTLTIQRTQQEDSAVYLCATEPGGLTDTQYFGPGTRLTVL.

The genes are TRBV5-6 and TRBJ1-1; D might be TRBD1 (5 bases). CDR1 and CDR2 from the germline V gene are SGHDT and YYEEEE. CDR3 length: 13 amino acids. V was pared by 8 bases and J by 0 bases, with 11 bases between. CDR3 sequence reads: CASNRKMNTEAFF. The CDR3 nucleotides are TGTGCCAGTAACAGGAAAATGAACACTGAAGCTTTCTTT. The full variable domain, completed using reference TRBV5-6 and TRBJ1-1, is DAGVTQSPTHLIKTRGQQVTLRCSPKSGHDTVSWYQQALGQGPQFIFQYYEEEERQRGNFPDRFSGHQFPNYSSELNVNALLLGDSALYLCASNRKMNTEAFFGQGTRLTVV.

The count of this clone is one. The CDR3 nucleotides read TGTGCCAGCAGCCATAGGGACTTGAGTACCGGGGAGCTGTTTTTT. Translated: CASSHRDLSTGELFF. The genes are TRBV5-4 and TRBJ2-2; the D gene is possibly TRBD2 (6 bases). There are 15 residues in the CDR3. V lost 4 bases and J 5 bases, leaving 15 bases between the germline ends. The germline gives CDR1 SGHNT, CDR2 YYREEE (reference sequence).

In DNA form, the CDR3 reads TGTGCCATCAGTGAAGGACTAGCTAGCACAGATACGCAGTATTTT. This gives the protein CAISEGLASTDTQYF. The rearrangement joins TRBV10-3 to TRBJ2-3, with 8 positions matching TRBD2. V was clipped by 3 bases and J by 0 bases; unmatched bases: 2. This CDR3 is built from 15 residues. Germline V gene data show CDR1 as ENHRY and CDR2 as SYGVKD.

The chain links TRBV28 to TRBJ1-2, with D possibly TRBD1 on 6 matching bases. V lost 2 bases to trimming and J lost 7 bases, with 20 bases between them. The V gene's germline CDR1 is MDHEN and CDR2 SYDVKM. The CDR3 has 16 residues. This CDR3 is CASSLPYRQVVRGYTF. The DNA for the CDR3 is TGTGCCAGCAGTTTACCCTACCGACAGGTGGTCCGTGGCTACACCTTC.

As for this clone: At one end the junction does not follow the germline gene, possibly because of a read error. The genes are TRBV19 and TRBJ1-2; D perhaps matches TRBD1 (5 bases). The CDR3 has 16 residues. Germline CDR1 LNHDA, CDR2 SQIVND (reference sequence). CDR3 protein: CASSYSGATAKYGYTF. The CDR3 DNA sequence: TGTGCCAGTAGTTATTCTGGGGCGACGGCTAAGTATGGCTACACCTTC. Full variable domain (remainder filled in from reference TRBV19 and TRBJ1-2): DGGITQSPKYLFRKEGQNVTLSCEQNLNHDAMYWYRQDPGQGLRLIYYSQIVNDFQKGDIAEGYSVSREKKESFPLTVTSAQKNPTAFYLCASSYSGATAKYGYTFGSGTRLTVV.

V gene TRBV7-2 combines with J gene TRBJ2-3; 12 bases line up with TRBD2. The CDR3 runs 14 residues. The junction had 4 bases not matched to a gene; V was cut back by 5 bases and J by 7 bases. Germline lookup yields CDR1 SGHTA and CDR2 FQGNSA. The CDR3 nucleotides read TGTGCCAGCAGCCCGACTAGCGGGGGATATACGCAGTATTTT. Its translation: CASSPTSGGYTQYF.